This T cell receptor beta chain stems from a study of neurological immune-mediated disorders. Study-wide points: The level of TCR clonal expansion was highest in patients with HTLV-1-associated myelopathy and lowest in multiple sclerosis, where it fell below the level seen in healthy controls.

The CDR3 totals 15 residues. Per the germline V gene, CDR1 is SGHRS and CDR2 is YFSETQ. The V gene end was trimmed by 2 bases and the J gene end by 5 bases; junction bases not matched to a gene: 9. TCRdb reprocessed the 5' RACE reads with MiXCR, giving one entry per CDR3 protein. The table lists around 79,000 distinct CDR3 sequences, roughly 15% of them singletons, with nearly 7% in the top ten. It was blood bank volunteers in Maryland, USA who made up the healthy controls. This clonotype has a count of ten or more. The antigen is unknown. Material: PBMCs. V and J are TRBV5-1 and TRBJ1-1; 7 bases are shared with TRBD1. The receptor was isolated from a woman aged 45 to 65 in good health. CDR3: CASSLLQGSQTEAFF. The CDR3, as DNA: TGCGCCAGCAGCTTACTACAGGGGTCGCAGACTGAAGCTTTCTTT.